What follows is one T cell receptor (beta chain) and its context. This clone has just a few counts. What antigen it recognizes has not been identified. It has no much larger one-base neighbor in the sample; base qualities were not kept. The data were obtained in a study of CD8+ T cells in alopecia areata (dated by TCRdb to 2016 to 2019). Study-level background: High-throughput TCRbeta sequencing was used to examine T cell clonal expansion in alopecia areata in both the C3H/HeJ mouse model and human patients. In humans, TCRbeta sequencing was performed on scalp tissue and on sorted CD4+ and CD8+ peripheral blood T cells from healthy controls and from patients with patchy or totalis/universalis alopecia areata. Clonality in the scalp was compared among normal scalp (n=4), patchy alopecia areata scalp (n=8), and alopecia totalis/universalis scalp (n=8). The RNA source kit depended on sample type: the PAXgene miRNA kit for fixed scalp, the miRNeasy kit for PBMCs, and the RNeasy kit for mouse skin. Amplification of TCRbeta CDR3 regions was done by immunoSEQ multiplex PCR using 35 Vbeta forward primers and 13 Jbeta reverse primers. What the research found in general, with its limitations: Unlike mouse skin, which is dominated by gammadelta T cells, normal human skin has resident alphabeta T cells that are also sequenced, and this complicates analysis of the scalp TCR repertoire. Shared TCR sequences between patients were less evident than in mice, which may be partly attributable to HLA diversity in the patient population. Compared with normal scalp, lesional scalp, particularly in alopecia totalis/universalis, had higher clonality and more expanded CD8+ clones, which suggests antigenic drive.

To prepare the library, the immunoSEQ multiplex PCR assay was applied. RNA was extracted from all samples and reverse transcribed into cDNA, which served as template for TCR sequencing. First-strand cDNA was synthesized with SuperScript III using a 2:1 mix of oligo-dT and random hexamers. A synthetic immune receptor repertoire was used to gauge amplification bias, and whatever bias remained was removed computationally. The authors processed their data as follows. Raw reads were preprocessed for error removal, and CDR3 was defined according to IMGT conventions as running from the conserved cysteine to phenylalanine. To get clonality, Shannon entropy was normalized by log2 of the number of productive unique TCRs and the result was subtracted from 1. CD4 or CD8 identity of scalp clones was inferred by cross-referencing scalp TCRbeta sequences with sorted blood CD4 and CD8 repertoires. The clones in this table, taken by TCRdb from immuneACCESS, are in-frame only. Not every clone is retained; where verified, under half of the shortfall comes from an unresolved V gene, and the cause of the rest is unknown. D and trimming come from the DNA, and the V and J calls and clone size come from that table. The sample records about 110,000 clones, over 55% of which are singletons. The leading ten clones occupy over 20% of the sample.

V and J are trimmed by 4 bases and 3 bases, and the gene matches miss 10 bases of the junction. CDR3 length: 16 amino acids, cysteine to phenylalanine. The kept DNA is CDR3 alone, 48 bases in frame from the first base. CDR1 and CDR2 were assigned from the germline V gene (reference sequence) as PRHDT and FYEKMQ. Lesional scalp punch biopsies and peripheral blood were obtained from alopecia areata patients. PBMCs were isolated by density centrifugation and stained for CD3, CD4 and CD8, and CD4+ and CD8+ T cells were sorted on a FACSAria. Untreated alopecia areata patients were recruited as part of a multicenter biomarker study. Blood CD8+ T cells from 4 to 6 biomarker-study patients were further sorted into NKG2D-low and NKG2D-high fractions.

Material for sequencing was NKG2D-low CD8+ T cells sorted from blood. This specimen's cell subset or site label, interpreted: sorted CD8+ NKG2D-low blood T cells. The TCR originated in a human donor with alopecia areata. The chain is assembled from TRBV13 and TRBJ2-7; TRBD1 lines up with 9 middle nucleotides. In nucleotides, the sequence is TGTGCCAGCAGCTCCCAACCCCGGACAGGGGACTACGAGCAGTACTTC. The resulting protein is CASSSQPRTGDYEQYF.